The 25 T cell receptor beta chains below all came from one sample that was sequenced in a study of T cells in Graves' hyperthyroidism and ophthalmopathy (dated by TCRdb to about 2019). Libraries were built with multiplex PCR. Sequencing was performed on an Illumina HiSeq 2000. The TCR beta CDR3 regions were amplified from RNA transcripts. For the first round of RT-PCR on the TCR CDR3, the HTBI primer set was used together with the Qiagen OneStep RT-PCR kit. TCRdb handled the public reads itself, with Q25 trimming in fastp and clone calling in MiXCR, and kept productive beta chains. Rows with a matching CDR3 protein are joined into one entry that keeps the most common DNA and genes. The sample yields fewer than 750,000 distinct CDR3 sequences; under 60% were counted once. The top ten clonotypes cover around 7.7% of the sample. Sequencing used peripheral blood or thyroid tissue (not recorded which). Receptor source: a woman younger than 30 with Graves' hyperthyroidism.

In this sample, this clonotype turned up once. Relative to the germline gene, one junction end is altered; a read error may explain this. The V gene is TRBV6-5, the J gene TRBJ2-5, with 11 bases aligning to TRBD2. This CDR3 contains 16 residues. The germline V gene has CDR1 MNHEY and CDR2 SVGAGI. CDR3 in amino acids: CASSLLAGGLRETQHF. In DNA form, the CDR3 reads TGTGCCAGCAGTCTTTTAGCGGGAGGGCTTCGGGAGACCCAGCACTTC.

J is TRBJ1-4 and V is TRBV20-1; 9 nucleotides agree with TRBD1. The CDR3 spans 16 residues. Per germline, CDR1 DFQATT and CDR2 SNEGSKA (reference sequence). Trimming took 5 bases from V and 8 from J; bases not matched to a gene: 15. As DNA, the CDR3 is TGCAGTGCTGAGCGGCGGGAGGGACAGGGTCGGGAAAAACTGTTTTTT. As protein: CSAERREGQGREKLFF.

There are many counts of this clonotype. CDR3 in amino acids: CSVPGADEKLFF. CDR3 bases: TGCAGCGTCCCTGGAGCGGATGAAAAACTGTTTTTT. The J gene is TRBJ1-4, the V gene TRBV29-1; D not resolved. Germline CDR1 and CDR2: SQVTM and ANQGSEA. Trimming left V 6 bases short and J 6 bases short, with 11 bases between. The CDR3 length is 12 residues.

This chain connects TRBV20-1 to TRBJ1-3; 9 nucleotides align to TRBD1. J gave up 7 bases and V 6 bases, and 1 base lay outside the gene matches. Per the germline V gene, CDR1 is DFQATT and CDR2 is SNEGSKA (reference sequence). The CDR3 sequence is 11 residues long. The CDR3 DNA is TGCAGTGCCACAGGGGGCAACACCATATATTTT. Protein product: CSATGGNTIYF.

This clonotype was found a few times. The rearrangement links TRBV10-3 to TRBJ2-3; D gene unclear. The CDR3 is made up of 16 amino acids. Germline CDR1 ENHRY, CDR2 SYGVKD. The ends were cut back, 0 bases at V and 0 bases at J, with 10 bases in the middle. This CDR3 reads CAISESGTTSTDTQYF. DNA of the CDR3: TGTGCCATCAGTGAGTCGGGCACTACCAGCACAGATACGCAGTATTTT.

The chain carries TRBV7-3 and TRBJ1-4; 10 bases are shared with TRBD1. J was trimmed by 8 bases and V by 4 bases; bases with no gene match: 7. Germline V lookup: CDR1 SGHTA, CDR2 FQGTGA. The CDR3 is 15 amino acids. The CDR3 region has the DNA TGTGCCAGCAGCTCACGGGGACAGGGGAACGAAAAACTGTTTTTT. Translated: CASSSRGQGNEKLFF.

This clonotype was seen ten or more times. The chain has TRBV20-1 and TRBJ2-7; TRBD1 matches 10 bases. The germline gives CDR1 DFQATT, CDR2 SNEGSKA (reference sequence). The CDR3 length is 16 residues. V lost 2 bases and J lost 5; bases outside the gene matches: 12. The CDR3 is CSARHAGTGEFDEQYF. CDR3 nucleotides: TGCAGTGCTAGACACGCCGGGACAGGGGAATTCGACGAGCAGTACTTC.

This clonotype was seen only a few times. As the CDR3 is not closed by the conserved phenylalanine or tryptophan, this likely results from a read error. Because the CDR3's place on the DNA is in doubt, the DNA is left out and the CDR3 is given as listed by TCRdb. V is TRBV10-3 and J is TRBJ2-5. The germline gives CDR1 ENHRY, CDR2 SYGVKD. The CDR3 comprises 8 residues, both ends counted. The CDR3 loop is CAISERVG.

The chain links TRBV24-1 to TRBJ2-3; D remains ambiguous. Germline V gives CDR1 KGHDR, CDR2 SFDVKD. The CDR3 consists of 12 residues. V shed 6 bases and J shed 3 bases, with 6 bases lying between them. The CDR3 protein is CATSWMTDTQYF. CDR3 coding DNA: TGTGCCACCAGTTGGATGACAGATACGCAGTATTTT.

About this clonotype: In this CDR3 the conserved last residue, phenylalanine or tryptophan, is missing, so a read error is likely. Because the CDR3's place on the DNA is in doubt, the DNA is left out and the CDR3 is given as listed by TCRdb. The chain uses TRBV19 and TRBJ1-2; the table names TRBD1, a call not compared with the DNA. The CDR3 spans 12 residues, counting both ends. Per germline, CDR1 LNHDA and CDR2 SQIVND (reference sequence). CDR3 in amino acids: CTSRQTGAVYFV.

This clonotype was counted many times. The V and J genes are TRBV4-1 and TRBJ2-7; 7 bases align to TRBD1. CDR1 is MGHRA, CDR2 YSYEKL, per germline. This CDR3 contains 14 residues. After removal of 5 bases from V and 5 bases from J, the junction contained 9 bases not matched to a gene. The CDR3 coding sequence is TGCGCCAGCAGCGTGGACAGGCTAAGCGACGAGCAGTACTTC. This encodes CASSVDRLSDEQYF.

The V and J genes are TRBV20-1 and TRBJ1-5; D not certain. This CDR3 is 11 amino acids long. V was pared by 8 bases and J by 5 bases, with 10 bases between. The germline V gene has CDR1 DFQATT and CDR2 SNEGSKA (reference sequence). CDR3 loop: CSSDAYQPQHF. CDR3 DNA: TGCAGTTCCGATGCTTATCAGCCCCAGCATTTT.

This clonotype occurred many times. The chain recombines TRBV4-2 with TRBJ1-2; D uncertain. Germline values: CDR1 LGHNA, CDR2 YNFKEQ. V lost 0 bases to trimming and J lost 5 bases, with 10 bases between them. This CDR3 spans 14 amino acids. The CDR3 reads CASSQEVQRYGYTF. The DNA for the CDR3 is TGTGCCAGCAGCCAAGAAGTGCAGCGGTATGGCTACACCTTC.

The sample holds one count of this clonotype. CDR3 coding DNA: TGTGCCACCAGCAGAGCACAGGGAGGGACCGAGCTGTTTTTT. Translated, it gives CATSRAQGGTELFF. The rearrangement uses TRBV15 and TRBJ2-2; D is possibly TRBD2 (7 bases). V dropped 1 base and J dropped 11 bases, with 14 bases sitting between them. Germline V gene sequence: CDR1 LNHNV, CDR2 YYDKDF (reference sequence). CDR3 length equals 14 residues.

This clonotype has at least ten counts. The rearrangement links TRBV7-2 to TRBJ2-2; the match to TRBD1 covers 8 bases. Germline V CDR1 and CDR2: SGHTA, FQGNSA. The ends lost 7 bases at V and 0 bases at J; junction bases unmatched: 19. The CDR3 consists of 20 residues. DNA of the CDR3: TGTGCCAGCACCCGGGACAGGATTTGGTCAGTCGGGCCGAACACCGGGGAGCTGTTTTTT. Translation: CASTRDRIWSVGPNTGELFF. The full variable domain, rest sourced from reference TRBV7-2 and TRBJ2-2, is GAGVSQSPSNKVTEKGKDVELRCDPISGHTALYWYRQSLGQGLEFLIYFQGNSAPDKSGLPSDRFSAERTGGSVSTLTIQRTQQEDSAVYLCASTRDRIWSVGPNTGELFFGEGSRLTVL.

This chain joins TRBV29-1 and TRBJ2-2; 8 bases agree with TRBD1. CDR1 SQVTM and CDR2 ANQGSEA come from the germline V gene. Unmatched junction bases numbered 6, after V lost 5 bases and J lost 7 bases. The CDR3 runs to 13 residues. The CDR3 region has the DNA TGCAGCGTTTGGACAGGGCTTAGCGGGGAGCTGTTTTTT. Its translation is CSVWTGLSGELFF.

This clonotype was seen repeatedly, ten times or more. The V gene is TRBV5-1, the J gene TRBJ2-2, with D unresolved. The germline V and J ends were trimmed by 1 base and 6 bases, with 4 bases remaining between them. The CDR3 runs 12 residues. In germline, CDR1 is SGHRS, CDR2 YFSETQ. The CDR3: CASSLSAGELFF. In DNA form, the CDR3 reads TGCGCCAGCAGCTTGTCCGCCGGGGAGCTGTTTTTT.

The chain has TRBV2 and TRBJ2-7; 7 nucleotides line up with TRBD2. This CDR3 has 14 amino acids. With V trimmed by 7 bases and J by 0 bases, 6 bases remained unmatched. Germline CDR1 is SNHLY and CDR2 is FYNNEI. This chain's CDR3 is CASNPGGSSYEQYF. The CDR3 DNA reads as TGTGCCAGCAACCCCGGGGGGTCCTCCTACGAGCAGTACTTC.

This clonotype was recorded at least ten times. The chain couples TRBV19 to TRBJ1-2; D is uncertain. V dropped 4 bases and J dropped 3 bases, with 15 bases sitting between them. The CDR3 is made up of 15 amino acids. Germline CDR1 reads LNHDA; CDR2 reads SQIVND (reference sequence). CDR3 DNA sequence: TGTGCCAGTAGTACCTCGGGAAGAAGTCACTATGGCTACACCTTC. This sequence encodes CASSTSGRSHYGYTF.

In DNA form, the CDR3 reads TGCAGTGCCTGGAGTCTAGGGATCGGTGGCTACACCTTC. Translation gives CSAWSLGIGGYTF. This rearrangement joins TRBV20-1 to TRBJ1-2; D uncertain. The germline V gene encodes CDR1 DFQATT and CDR2 SNEGSKA (reference sequence). Trimming took 6 bases from V and 7 from J, leaving 18 bases between them. This CDR3 is built from 13 residues.

This clonotype was recorded at least ten times. V is TRBV5-5 and J is TRBJ2-7; TRBD1 agrees at 7 bases. There are 17 residues in the CDR3. CDR1 and CDR2 from the germline V gene are SGHKS and YYEKEE (reference sequence). Trimming cost V 2 bases and J 7 bases; bases outside gene matches: 18. The DNA for the CDR3 is TGTGCCAGCAGCTTCAACACACAGGGGCTGAGGAGTAGGGAGCAGTACTTC. Translating it yields CASSFNTQGLRSREQYF.

This clonotype came up many times. The chain employs TRBV7-2 and TRBJ2-3; 11 positions match TRBD2. Trimming at V came to 4 bases and at J to 3 bases, leaving 0 bases not matched to a gene. The germline V gene encodes CDR1 SGHTA and CDR2 FQGNSA. This CDR3 contains 14 residues. The CDR3 protein is CASSWTSGTDTQYF. DNA for the CDR3: TGTGCCAGCAGCTGGACTAGCGGGACAGATACGCAGTATTTT.

This clonotype appeared a few times. The V and J genes are TRBV19 and TRBJ2-7; TRBD1 aligns across 9 bases. The V and J ends lost 4 bases and 1 base, in that order; junction bases with no gene match: 2. From germline, CDR1 is LNHDA and CDR2 SQIVND (reference sequence). The CDR3 length is 14 residues. This CDR3 reads CASSTDRGSYEQYF. Here the CDR3 DNA reads TGTGCCAGTAGTACCGACAGGGGGTCCTACGAGCAGTACTTC. Supplemented by reference TRBV19 and TRBJ2-7, the full variable domain reads DGGITQSPKYLFRKEGQNVTLSCEQNLNHDAMYWYRQDPGQGLRLIYYSQIVNDFQKGDIAEGYSVSREKKESFPLTVTSAQKNPTAFYLCASSTDRGSYEQYFGPGTRLTVT.

To note about this clonotype: This may come from a read error, since a much larger clone is one base off. The chain uses TRBV20-1 and TRBJ2-5; the D gene is possibly TRBD1 (7 bases). This CDR3 has 15 residues. CDR1 is DFQATT and CDR2 is SNEGSKA in the germline V gene (reference sequence). Trimming removed 6 bases from V and 5 bases from J, with 22 bases in between. The CDR3 nucleotides read TGCAGTGCCTTTGGCCAGGGGGGACTTATTGAGACCCAGTACTTC. This sequence encodes CSAFGQGGLIETQYF.

Ten or more counts support this clonotype. This sequence joins TRBV6-5 and TRBJ2-2; D unclear. V shed 0 bases and J shed 4 bases, with 12 bases lying between them. Germline V gene sequence: CDR1 MNHEY, CDR2 SVGAGI. The CDR3 totals 16 residues. The CDR3 here is CASSYSTVTSTGELFF. The CDR3 nucleotides read TGTGCCAGCAGTTACTCGACCGTTACGAGCACCGGGGAGCTGTTTTTT.